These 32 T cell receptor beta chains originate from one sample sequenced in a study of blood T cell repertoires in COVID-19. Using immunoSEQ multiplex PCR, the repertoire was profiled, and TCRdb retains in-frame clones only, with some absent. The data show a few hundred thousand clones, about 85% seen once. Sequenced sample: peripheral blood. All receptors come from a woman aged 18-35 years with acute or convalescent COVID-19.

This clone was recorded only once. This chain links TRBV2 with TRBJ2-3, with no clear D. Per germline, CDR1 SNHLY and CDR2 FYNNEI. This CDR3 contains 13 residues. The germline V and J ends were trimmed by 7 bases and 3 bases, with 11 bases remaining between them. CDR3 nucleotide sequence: TGTGCCAGCAAACTTAATCCGACAGATACGCAGTATTTT. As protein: CASKLNPTDTQYF.

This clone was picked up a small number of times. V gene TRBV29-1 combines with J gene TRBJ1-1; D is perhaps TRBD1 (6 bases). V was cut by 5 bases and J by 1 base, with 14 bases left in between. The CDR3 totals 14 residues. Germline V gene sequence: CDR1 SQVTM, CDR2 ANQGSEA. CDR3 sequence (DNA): TGCAGCGTTAGGGCAGGGGCACCGAACACTGAAGCTTTCTTT. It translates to CSVRAGAPNTEAFF.

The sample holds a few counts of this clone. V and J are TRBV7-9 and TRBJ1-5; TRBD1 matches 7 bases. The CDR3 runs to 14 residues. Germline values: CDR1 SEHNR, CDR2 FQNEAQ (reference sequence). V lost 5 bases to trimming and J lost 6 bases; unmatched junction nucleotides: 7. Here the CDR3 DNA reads TGTGCCAGCAGCAACGACAGGGCGGGTCAGCCCCAGCATTTT. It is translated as CASSNDRAGQPQHF.

CDR3 sequence (DNA): TGTGCCAGCAGCATGACAGGGGGGGACTATGGCTACACCTTC. This encodes CASSMTGGDYGYTF. The chain is built from TRBV7-3 and TRBJ1-2, with TRBD1 matching over 9 bases. CDR1 is SGHTA and CDR2 is FQGTGA in the germline V gene. The CDR3 spans 14 residues. Trimming at V came to 5 bases and at J to 3 bases, leaving 4 bases not matched to a gene. The full variable domain, its missing parts supplied by reference TRBV7-3 and TRBJ1-2, is GAGVSQTPSNKVTEKGKYVELRCDPISGHTALYWYRQSLGQGPEFLIYFQGTGAADDSGLPNDRFFAVRPEGSVSTLKIQRTERGDSAVYLCASSMTGGDYGYTFGSGTRLTVV.

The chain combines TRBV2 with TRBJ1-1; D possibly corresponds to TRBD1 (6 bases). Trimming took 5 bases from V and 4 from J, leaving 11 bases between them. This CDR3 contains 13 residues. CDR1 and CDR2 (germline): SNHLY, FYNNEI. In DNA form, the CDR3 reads TGTGCCAGCAGTTCGCAGGGGAGCACTGAAGCTTTCTTT. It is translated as CASSSQGSTEAFF.

The CDR3 loop reads CASSSPGQDLSVYGYTF. CDR3 in DNA: TGTGCCAGCAGCTCACCGGGACAGGACCTCTCTGTCTATGGCTACACCTTC. The chain carries TRBV11-2 and TRBJ1-2; the match to TRBD1 covers 8 bases. The germline V gene encodes CDR1 SGHAT and CDR2 FQNNGV. The junction had 14 bases not matched to a gene; V was cut back by 4 bases and J by 4 bases. This CDR3 has 17 residues. The entire variable domain, with the rest obtained from reference TRBV11-2 and TRBJ1-2, is as follows: EAGVAQSPRYKIIEKRQSVAFWCNPISGHATLYWYQQILGQGPKLLIQFQNNGVVDDSQLPKDRFSAERLKGVDSTLKIQPAKLEDSAVYLCASSSPGQDLSVYGYTFGSGTRLTVV.

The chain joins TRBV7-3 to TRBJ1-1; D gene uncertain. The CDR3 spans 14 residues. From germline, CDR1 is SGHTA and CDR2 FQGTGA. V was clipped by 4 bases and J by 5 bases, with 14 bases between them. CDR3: CASSSQPGGTEAFF. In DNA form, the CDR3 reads TGTGCCAGCAGCTCACAGCCCGGTGGGACTGAAGCTTTCTTT.

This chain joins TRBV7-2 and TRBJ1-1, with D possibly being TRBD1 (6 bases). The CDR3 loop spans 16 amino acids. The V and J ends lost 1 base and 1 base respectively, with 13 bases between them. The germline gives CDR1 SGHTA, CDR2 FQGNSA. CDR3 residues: CASSLVPEQGNTEAFF. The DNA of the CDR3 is TGTGCCAGCAGCTTAGTACCCGAACAGGGGAACACTGAAGCTTTCTTT.

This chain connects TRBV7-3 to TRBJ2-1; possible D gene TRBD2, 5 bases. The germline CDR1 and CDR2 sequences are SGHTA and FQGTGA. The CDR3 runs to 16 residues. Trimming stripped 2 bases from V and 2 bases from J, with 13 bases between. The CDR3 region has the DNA TGTGCCAGCAGCTTATCCAGCGGACTCCCCTACAATGAGCAGTTCTTC. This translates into CASSLSSGLPYNEQFF.

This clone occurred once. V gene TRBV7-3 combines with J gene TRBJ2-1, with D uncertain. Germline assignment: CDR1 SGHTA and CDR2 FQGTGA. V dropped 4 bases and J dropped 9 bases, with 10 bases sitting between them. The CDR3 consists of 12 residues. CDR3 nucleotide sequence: TGTGCCAGCAGCTCGTTCAGAGGTGAGCAGTTCTTC. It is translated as CASSSFRGEQFF. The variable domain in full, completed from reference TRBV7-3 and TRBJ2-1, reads GAGVSQTPSNKVTEKGKYVELRCDPISGHTALYWYRQSLGQGPEFLIYFQGTGAADDSGLPNDRFFAVRPEGSVSTLKIQRTERGDSAVYLCASSSFRGEQFFGPGTRLTVL.

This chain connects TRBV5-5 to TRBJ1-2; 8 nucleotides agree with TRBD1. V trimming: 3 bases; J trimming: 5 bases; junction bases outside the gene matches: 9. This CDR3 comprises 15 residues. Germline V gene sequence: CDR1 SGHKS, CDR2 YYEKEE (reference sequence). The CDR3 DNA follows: TGTGCCAGCAGCTCTCCGGGACAGGTTTCTTATGGCTACACCTTC. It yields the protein CASSSPGQVSYGYTF.

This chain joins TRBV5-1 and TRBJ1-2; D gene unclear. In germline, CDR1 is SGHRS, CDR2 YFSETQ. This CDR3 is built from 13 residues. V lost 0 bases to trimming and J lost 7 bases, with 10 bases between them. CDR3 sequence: CASSLEMAAGYTF. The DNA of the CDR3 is TGCGCCAGCAGCTTGGAAATGGCCGCTGGCTACACCTTC.

CDR3 region: CASSSRALSAWEQYF. In DNA, the CDR3 is TGTGCCAGCAGTTCCAGGGCCTTAAGTGCTTGGGAGCAGTACTTC. The chain couples TRBV28 to TRBJ2-7; a possible D gene is TRBD1 (5 bases). Germline CDR1 is MDHEN and CDR2 is SYDVKM. Trimming removed 4 bases from V and 7 bases from J, with 20 bases in between. The CDR3 spans 15 residues.

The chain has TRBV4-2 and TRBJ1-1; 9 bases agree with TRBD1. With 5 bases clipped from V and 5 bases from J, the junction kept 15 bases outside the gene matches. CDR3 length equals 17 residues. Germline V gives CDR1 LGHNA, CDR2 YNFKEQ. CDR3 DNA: TGTGCCAGCAGCGCCTGGACAGGGGTCGAGGTAAGGACTGAAGCTTTCTTT. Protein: CASSAWTGVEVRTEAFF.

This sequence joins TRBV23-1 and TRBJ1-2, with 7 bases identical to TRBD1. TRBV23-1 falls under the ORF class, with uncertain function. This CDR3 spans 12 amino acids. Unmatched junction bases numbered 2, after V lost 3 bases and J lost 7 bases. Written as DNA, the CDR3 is TGCGCCAGCAGTCATCGACAGGGTGGCTACACCTTC. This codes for CASSHRQGGYTF.

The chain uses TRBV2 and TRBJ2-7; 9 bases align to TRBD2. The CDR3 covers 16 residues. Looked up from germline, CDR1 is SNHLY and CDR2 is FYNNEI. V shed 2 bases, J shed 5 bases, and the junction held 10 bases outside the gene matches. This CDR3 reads CASSEILAGAGHEQYF. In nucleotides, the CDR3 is TGTGCCAGCAGTGAAATTTTAGCGGGGGCTGGCCACGAGCAGTACTTC.

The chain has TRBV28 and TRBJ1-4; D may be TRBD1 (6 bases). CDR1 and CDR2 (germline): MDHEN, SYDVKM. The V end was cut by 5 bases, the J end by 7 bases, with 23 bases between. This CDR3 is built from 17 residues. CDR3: CASSPTPGRGYVEKLFF. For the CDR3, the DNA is TGTGCCAGCAGTCCAACTCCGGGGAGGGGGTACGTTGAAAAACTGTTTTTT.

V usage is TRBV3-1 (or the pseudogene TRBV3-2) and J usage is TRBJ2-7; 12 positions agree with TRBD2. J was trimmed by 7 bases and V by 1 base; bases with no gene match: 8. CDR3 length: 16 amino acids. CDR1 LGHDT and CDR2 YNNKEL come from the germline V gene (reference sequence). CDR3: CASSQGTSGILGEQYF. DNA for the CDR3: TGTGCCAGCAGCCAAGGGACTAGCGGGATTCTTGGGGAGCAGTACTTC.

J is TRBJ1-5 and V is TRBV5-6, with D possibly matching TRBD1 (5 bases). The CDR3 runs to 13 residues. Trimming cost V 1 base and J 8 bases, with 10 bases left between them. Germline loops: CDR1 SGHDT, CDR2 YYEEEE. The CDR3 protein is CASSLFSGEPQHF. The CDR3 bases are TGTGCCAGCAGCTTGTTCTCGGGGGAGCCCCAGCATTTT. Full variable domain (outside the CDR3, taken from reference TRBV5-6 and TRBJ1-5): DAGVTQSPTHLIKTRGQQVTLRCSPKSGHDTVSWYQQALGQGPQFIFQYYEEEERQRGNFPDRFSGHQFPNYSSELNVNALLLGDSALYLCASSLFSGEPQHFGDGTRLSIL.

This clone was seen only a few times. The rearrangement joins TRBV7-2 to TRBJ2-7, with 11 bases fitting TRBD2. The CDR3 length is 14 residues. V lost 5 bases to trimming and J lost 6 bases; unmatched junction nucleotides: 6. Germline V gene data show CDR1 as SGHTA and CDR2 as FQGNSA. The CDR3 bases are TGTGCCAGCAGCGTACTAGCGGGAGTCTCCGAGCAGTACTTC. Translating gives CASSVLAGVSEQYF.

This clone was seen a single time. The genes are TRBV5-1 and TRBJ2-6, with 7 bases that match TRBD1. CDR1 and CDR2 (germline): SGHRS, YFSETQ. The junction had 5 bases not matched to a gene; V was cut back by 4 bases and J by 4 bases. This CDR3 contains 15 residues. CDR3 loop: CASSVTGVGANVLTF. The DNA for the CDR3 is TGCGCCAGCAGCGTTACAGGGGTCGGGGCCAACGTCCTGACTTTC.

The CDR3 spells CATGLSWPDTQYF. CDR3 in DNA: TGTGCCACGGGACTTTCCTGGCCAGATACGCAGTATTTT. V usage is TRBV11-2 and J usage is TRBJ2-3, with D possibly TRBD2 on 6 matching bases. The CDR3 spans 13 residues. The germline V gene encodes CDR1 SGHAT and CDR2 FQNNGV. Trimming left V 10 bases short and J 4 bases short, with 15 bases between. The full variable domain, rest sourced from reference TRBV11-2 and TRBJ2-3, is EAGVAQSPRYKIIEKRQSVAFWCNPISGHATLYWYQQILGQGPKLLIQFQNNGVVDDSQLPKDRFSAERLKGVDSTLKIQPAKLEDSAVYLCATGLSWPDTQYFGPGTRLTVL.

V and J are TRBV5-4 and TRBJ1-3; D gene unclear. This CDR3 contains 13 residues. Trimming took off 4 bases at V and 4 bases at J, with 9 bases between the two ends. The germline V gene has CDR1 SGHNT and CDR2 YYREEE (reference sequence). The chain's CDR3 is CASSDETGNTIYF. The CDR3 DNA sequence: TGTGCCAGCAGCGACGAGACAGGAAACACCATATATTTT.

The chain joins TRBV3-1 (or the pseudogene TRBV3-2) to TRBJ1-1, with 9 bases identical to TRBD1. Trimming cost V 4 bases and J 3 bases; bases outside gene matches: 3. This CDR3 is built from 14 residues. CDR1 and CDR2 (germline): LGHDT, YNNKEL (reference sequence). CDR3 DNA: TGTGCCAGCAGCCCCCGGGACAGGGACACTGAAGCTTTCTTT. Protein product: CASSPRDRDTEAFF.

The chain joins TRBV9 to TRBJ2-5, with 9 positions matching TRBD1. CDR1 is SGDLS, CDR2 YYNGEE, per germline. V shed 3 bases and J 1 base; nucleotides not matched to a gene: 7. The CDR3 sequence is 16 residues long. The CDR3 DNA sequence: TGTGCCAGCAGCGGACAGGGGGGATGGTCCCAAGAGACCCAGTACTTC. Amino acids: CASSGQGGWSQETQYF. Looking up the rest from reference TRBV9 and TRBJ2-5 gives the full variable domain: DSGVTQTPKHLITATGQRVTLRCSPRSGDLSVYWYQQSLDQGLQFLIQYYNGEERAKGNILERFSAQQFPDLHSELNLSSLELGDSALYFCASSGQGGWSQETQYFGPGTRLLVL.

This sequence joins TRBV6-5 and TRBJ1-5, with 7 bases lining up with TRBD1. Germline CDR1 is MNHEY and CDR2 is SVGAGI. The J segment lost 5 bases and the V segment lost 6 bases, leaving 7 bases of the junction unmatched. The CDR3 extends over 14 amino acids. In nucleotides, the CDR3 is TGTGCCAGCAGACCGGGGACAGATTATCAGCCCCAGCATTTT. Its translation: CASRPGTDYQPQHF.

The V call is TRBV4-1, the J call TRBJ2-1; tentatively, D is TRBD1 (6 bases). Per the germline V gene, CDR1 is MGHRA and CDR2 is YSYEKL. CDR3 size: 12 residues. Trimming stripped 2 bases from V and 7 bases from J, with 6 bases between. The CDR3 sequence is CASSQQGNEQFF. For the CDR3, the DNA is TGCGCCAGCAGCCAACAGGGGAATGAGCAGTTCTTC.

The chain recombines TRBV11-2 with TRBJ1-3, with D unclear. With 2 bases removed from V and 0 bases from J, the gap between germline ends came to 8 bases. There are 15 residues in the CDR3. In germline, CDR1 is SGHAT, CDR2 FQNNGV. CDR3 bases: TGTGCCAGCAGCTTATCGGGGAGCTCTGGAAACACCATATATTTT. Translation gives CASSLSGSSGNTIYF.

Here the CDR3 reads CASVRGGTETQYF. CDR3 DNA: TGTGCCAGCGTTCGGGGGGGGACAGAGACCCAGTACTTC. The chain carries TRBV2 and TRBJ2-5; TRBD2 matches 8 bases. CDR1 is SNHLY and CDR2 is FYNNEI in the germline V gene. Trimming cost V 8 bases and J 4 bases; bases outside gene matches: 6. The CDR3 runs to 13 residues.

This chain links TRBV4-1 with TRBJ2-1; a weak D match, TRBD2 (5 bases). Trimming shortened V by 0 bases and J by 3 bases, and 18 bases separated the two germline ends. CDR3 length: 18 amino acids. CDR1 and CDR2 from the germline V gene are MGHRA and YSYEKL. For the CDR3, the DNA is TGCGCCAGCAGCCAAGATCTCGGGGAAGTTAGAGGCTACAATGAGCAGTTCTTC. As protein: CASSQDLGEVRGYNEQFF.

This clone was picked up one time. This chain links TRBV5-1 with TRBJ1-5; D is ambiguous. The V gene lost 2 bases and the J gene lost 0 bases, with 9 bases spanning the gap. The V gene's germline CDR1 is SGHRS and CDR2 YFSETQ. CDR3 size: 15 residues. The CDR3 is CASSFSGDSNQPQHF. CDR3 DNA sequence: TGCGCCAGCAGCTTTTCCGGGGATAGCAATCAGCCCCAGCATTTT.

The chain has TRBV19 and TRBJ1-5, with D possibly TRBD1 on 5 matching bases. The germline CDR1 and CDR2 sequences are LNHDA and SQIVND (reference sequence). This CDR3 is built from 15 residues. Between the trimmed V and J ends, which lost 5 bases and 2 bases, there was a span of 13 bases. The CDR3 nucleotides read TGTGCCAGTAGTGTCGGGGGGATCGGCAATCAGCCCCAGCATTTT. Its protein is CASSVGGIGNQPQHF.